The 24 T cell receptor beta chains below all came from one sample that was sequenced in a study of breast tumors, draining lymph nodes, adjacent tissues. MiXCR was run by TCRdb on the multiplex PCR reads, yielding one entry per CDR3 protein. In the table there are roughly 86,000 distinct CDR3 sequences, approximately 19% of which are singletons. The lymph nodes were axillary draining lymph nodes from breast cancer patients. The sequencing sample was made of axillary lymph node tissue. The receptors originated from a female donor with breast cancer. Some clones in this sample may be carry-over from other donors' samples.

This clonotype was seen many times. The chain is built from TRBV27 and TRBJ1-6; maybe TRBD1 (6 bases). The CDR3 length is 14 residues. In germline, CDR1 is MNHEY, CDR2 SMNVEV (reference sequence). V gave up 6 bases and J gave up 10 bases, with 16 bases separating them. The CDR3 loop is CASRTGQERSPLHF. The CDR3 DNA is TGTGCCAGCAGGACGGGACAAGAAAGGTCACCCCTCCACTTT.

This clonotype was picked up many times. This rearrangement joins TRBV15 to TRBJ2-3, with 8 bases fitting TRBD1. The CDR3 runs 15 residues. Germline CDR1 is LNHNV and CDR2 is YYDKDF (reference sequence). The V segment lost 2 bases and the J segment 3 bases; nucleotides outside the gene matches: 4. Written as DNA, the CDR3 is TGTGCCACCAGCAGACAGGGGGCGGGTACAGATACGCAGTATTTT. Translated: CATSRQGAGTDTQYF.

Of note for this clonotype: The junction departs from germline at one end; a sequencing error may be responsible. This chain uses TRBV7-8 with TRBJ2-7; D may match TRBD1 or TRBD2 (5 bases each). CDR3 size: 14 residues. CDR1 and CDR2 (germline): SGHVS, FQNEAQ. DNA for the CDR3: TGTGCCAGCACCCCGGGGCAGGTAATCTACGGGCAGTACTTC. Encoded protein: CASTPGQVIYGQYF.

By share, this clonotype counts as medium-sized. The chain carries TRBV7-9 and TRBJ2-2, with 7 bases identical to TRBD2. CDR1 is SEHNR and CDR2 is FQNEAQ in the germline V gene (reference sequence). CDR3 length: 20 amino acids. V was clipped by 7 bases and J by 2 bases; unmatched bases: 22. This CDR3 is CASTITNAPSGVSNTGELFF. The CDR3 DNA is TGTGCCAGCACCATCACCAACGCGCCTAGCGGAGTCTCAAACACCGGGGAGCTGTTTTTT.

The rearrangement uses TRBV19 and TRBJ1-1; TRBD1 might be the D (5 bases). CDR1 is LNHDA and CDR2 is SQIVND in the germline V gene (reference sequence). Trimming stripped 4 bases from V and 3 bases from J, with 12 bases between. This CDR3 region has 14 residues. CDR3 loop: CASSSGGWYTEAFF. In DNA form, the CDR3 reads TGTGCCAGTAGTAGCGGGGGATGGTACACTGAAGCTTTCTTT.

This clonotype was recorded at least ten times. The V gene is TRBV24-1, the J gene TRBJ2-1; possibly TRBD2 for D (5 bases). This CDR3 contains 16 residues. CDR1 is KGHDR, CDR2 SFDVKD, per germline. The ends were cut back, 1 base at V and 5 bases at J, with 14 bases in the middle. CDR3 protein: CATSDFSGGGNNEQFF. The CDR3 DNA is TGTGCCACCAGTGATTTTAGTGGAGGAGGAAACAATGAGCAGTTCTTC.

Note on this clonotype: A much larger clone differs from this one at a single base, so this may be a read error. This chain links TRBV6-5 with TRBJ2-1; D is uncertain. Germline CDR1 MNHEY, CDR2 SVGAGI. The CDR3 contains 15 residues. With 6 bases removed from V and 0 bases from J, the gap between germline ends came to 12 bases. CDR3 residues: CASSPDHSSYNEQFF. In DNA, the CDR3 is TGTGCCAGCAGCCCTGACCATTCCTCCTACAATGAGCAGTTCTTC.

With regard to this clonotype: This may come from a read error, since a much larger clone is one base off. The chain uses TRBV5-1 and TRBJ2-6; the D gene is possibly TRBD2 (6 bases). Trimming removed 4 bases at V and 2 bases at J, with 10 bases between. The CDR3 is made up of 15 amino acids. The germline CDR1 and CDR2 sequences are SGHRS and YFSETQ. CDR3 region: CASSQLAPGANVLTF. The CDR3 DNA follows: TGCGCCAGCAGCCAGCTAGCGCCTGGGGCCAACGTCCTGACTTTC.

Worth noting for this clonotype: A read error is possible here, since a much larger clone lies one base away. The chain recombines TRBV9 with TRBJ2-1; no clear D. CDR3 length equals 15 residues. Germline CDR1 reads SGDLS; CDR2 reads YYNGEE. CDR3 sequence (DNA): TGTGCCAGCAGCGTAGCTCCGAGAACTTACAATGAGCAGCTCTTC. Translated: CASSVAPRTYNEQLF.

CDR3 sequence reads: CASSIPRGSGNQPQHF. CDR3 bases: TGTGCCAGTAGTATCCCCAGGGGGTCGGGCAATCAGCCCCAGCATTTT. The rearrangement links TRBV19 to TRBJ1-5; 7 nucleotides agree with TRBD1. With V trimmed by 3 bases and J by 2 bases, 7 bases remained unmatched. The CDR3 is 16 residues long. Germline lookup yields CDR1 LNHDA and CDR2 SQIVND (reference sequence).

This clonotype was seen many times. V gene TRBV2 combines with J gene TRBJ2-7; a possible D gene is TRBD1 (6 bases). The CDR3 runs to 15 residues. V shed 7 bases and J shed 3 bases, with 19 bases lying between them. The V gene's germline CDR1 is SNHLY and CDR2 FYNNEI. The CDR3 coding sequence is TGTGCCAGCATCCCTGGGGGCTCCAAGAGCTACGAGCAGTACTTC. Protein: CASIPGGSKSYEQYF.

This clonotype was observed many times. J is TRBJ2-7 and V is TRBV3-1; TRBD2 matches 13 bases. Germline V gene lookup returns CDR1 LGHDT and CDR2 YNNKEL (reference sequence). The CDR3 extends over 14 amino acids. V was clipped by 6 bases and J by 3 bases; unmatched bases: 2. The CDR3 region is CASRRLAGGYEQYF. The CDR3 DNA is TGTGCCAGCAGGAGACTAGCGGGAGGCTACGAGCAGTACTTC.

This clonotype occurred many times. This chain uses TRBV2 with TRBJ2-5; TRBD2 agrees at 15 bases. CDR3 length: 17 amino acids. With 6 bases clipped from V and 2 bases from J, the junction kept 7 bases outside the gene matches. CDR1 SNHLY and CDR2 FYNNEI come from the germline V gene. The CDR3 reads CASRGLAGGFEQETQYF. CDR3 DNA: TGTGCCAGCAGGGGACTAGCGGGAGGATTTGAGCAAGAGACCCAGTACTTC.

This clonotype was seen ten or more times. DNA of the CDR3: TGCAGTGTCCGAATCGGGACAGAACTTGGCTACACCTTC. Translation: CSVRIGTELGYTF. This chain connects TRBV20-1 to TRBJ1-2; 7 bases fit TRBD1. V trimming: 7 bases; J trimming: 7 bases; junction bases outside the gene matches: 12. From germline, CDR1 is DFQATT and CDR2 SNEGSKA (reference sequence). This CDR3 has 13 amino acids.

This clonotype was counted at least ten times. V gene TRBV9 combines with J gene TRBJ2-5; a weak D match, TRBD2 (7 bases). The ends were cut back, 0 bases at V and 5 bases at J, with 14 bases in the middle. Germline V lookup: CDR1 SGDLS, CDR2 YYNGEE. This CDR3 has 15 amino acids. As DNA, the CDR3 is TGTGCCAGCAGCGTAGGGGGGGGGCCGGGGGAGACCCAGTACTTC. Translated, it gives CASSVGGGPGETQYF. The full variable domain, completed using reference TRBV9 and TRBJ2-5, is DSGVTQTPKHLITATGQRVTLRCSPRSGDLSVYWYQQSLDQGLQFLIQYYNGEERAKGNILERFSAQQFPDLHSELNLSSLELGDSALYFCASSVGGGPGETQYFGPGTRLLVL.

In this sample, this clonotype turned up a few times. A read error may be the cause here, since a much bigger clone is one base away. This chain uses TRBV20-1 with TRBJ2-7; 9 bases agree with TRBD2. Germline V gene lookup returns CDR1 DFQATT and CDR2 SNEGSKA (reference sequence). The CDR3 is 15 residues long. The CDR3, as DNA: TGCAGTGCTCCTCCCCTCGGGCTAGCGGGACCCGAGCGGTACTTC. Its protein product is CSAPPLGLAGPERYF.

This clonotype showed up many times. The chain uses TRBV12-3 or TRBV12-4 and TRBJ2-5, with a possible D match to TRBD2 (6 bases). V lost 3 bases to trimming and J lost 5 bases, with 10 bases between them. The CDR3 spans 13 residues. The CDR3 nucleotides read TGTGCCAGCAGTTTGGGGGGTACGGAGACCCAGTACTTC. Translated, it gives CASSLGGTETQYF.

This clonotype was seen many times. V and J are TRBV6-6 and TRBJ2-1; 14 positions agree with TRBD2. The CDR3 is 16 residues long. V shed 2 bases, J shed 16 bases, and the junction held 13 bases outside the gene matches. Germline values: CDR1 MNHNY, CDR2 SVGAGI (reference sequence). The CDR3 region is CASSYVHGTSGSRIFF. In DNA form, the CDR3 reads TGTGCCAGCAGTTACGTGCACGGGACTAGCGGGAGTAGGATATTCTTC.

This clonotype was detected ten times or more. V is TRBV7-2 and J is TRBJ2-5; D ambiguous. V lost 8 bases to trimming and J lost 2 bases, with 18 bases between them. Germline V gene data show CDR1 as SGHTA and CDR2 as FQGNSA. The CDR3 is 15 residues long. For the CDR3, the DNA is TGTGCCAGCGGGCTGACTGACTTTGTTCAAGAGACCCAGTACTTC. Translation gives CASGLTDFVQETQYF. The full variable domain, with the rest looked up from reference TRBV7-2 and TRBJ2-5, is GAGVSQSPSNKVTEKGKDVELRCDPISGHTALYWYRQSLGQGLEFLIYFQGNSAPDKSGLPSDRFSAERTGGSVSTLTIQRTQQEDSAVYLCASGLTDFVQETQYFGPGTRLLVL.

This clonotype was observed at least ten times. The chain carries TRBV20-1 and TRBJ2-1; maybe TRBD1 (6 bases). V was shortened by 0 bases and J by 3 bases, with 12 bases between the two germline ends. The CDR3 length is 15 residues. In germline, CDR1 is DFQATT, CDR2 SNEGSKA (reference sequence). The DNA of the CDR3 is TGCAGTGCTAGAGAGGGACAAATAAGCTACAATGAGCAGTTCTTC. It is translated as CSAREGQISYNEQFF.

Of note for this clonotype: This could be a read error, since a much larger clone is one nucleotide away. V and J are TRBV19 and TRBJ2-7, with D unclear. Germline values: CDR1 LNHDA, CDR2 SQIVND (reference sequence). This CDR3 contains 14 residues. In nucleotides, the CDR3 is TGTGCCAGTAGTATTCAAGCAAACCACTACGAGCAGCACTTC. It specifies CASSIQANHYEQHF.

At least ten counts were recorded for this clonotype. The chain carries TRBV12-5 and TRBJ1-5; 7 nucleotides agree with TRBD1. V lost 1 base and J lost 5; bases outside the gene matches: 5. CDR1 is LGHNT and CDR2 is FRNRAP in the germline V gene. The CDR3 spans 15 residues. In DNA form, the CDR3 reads TGTGCTAGTGGTTTGGGAGGGGACAGATATCAGCCCCAGCATTTT. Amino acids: CASGLGGDRYQPQHF.

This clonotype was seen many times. In DNA form, the CDR3 reads TGCGCCAGCAGCCAAGAACCCGGGCTAGCGGGTGTTGGGACGGAGTTCTTC. Translating gives CASSQEPGLAGVGTEFF. J is TRBJ2-1 and V is TRBV4-1; 8 bases fit TRBD2. The V and J ends lost 0 bases and 14 bases, in that order; junction bases with no gene match: 18. From germline, CDR1 is MGHRA and CDR2 YSYEKL. CDR3 length: 17 residues.

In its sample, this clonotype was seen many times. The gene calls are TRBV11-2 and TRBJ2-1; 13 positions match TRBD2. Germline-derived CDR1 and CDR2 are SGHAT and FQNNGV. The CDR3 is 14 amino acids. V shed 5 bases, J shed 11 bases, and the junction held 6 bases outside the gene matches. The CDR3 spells CASSLRTSGSKQFF. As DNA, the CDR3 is TGTGCCAGCAGCCTACGGACTAGCGGGAGTAAGCAGTTCTTC.